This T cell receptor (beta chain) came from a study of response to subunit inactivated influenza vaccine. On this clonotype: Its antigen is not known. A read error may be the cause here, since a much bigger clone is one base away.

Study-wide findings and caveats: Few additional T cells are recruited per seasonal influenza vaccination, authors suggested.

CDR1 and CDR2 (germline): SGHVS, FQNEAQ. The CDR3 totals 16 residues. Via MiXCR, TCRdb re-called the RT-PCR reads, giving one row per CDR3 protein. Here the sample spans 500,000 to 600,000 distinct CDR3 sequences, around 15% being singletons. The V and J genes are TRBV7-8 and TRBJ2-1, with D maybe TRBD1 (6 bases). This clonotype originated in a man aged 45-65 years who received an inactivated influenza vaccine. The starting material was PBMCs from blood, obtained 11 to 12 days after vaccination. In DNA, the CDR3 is TGTGCCAGCCGCTTAGGTGGCAGGGGAGTAGGGAATGAGCAGTTCTTC. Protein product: CASRLGGRGVGNEQFF.